This T cell receptor (beta chain) was recovered during a study of shared clonotypes between healthy human individuals. Background on the study: Two female and a few male donors aged 18 to 49 were enrolled.

Regarding the study as a whole: Even with large depth, rarefaction showed that sorted-subset sequencing was incomplete. Non-shared clonotypes had lower generation probabilities than clonotypes shared by all four sorted-subset donors. Sequencing depth was predicted to influence how clonotypes are shared among donors.

Trimming removed 4 bases from V and 3 bases from J, with 15 bases in between. Germline values: CDR1 LNHDA, CDR2 SQIVND (reference sequence). CDR3 size: 16 residues. With respect to this clone: No antigen is known for it.

Method: immunoSEQ multiplex PCR; TCRdb's copy keeps in-frame clones and lacks some. Found here are more than 2,000,000 clones, approximately 95% of them singletons; the top ten hold around 0.4%. The rearrangement links TRBV19 to TRBJ2-2; TRBD1 or TRBD2 may be the D gene (5 bases each). The sequence derives from a man aged 18 to 30 in good health. Some clones in this sample may be carry-over from other donors' samples. The material sequenced was naive CD4+ T cells from PBMCs. As to subset: CD45RA+ positively selected. The CDR3 DNA reads TGTGCCAGTAGTACTACCTCGAGGGGTGACACCGGGGAGCTGTTTTTT. Amino acids: CASSTTSRGDTGELFF.